Below are 30 T cell receptor beta chains sequenced from a single sample in a study of CD8 T cells in Susac syndrome. The authors reverse transcribed about 0.5 to 1 ug RNA with random hexamers. TCRdb re-analysed the immunoSEQ multiplex PCR reads in MiXCR, keeping a single row per CDR3 protein. This table has about 200,000 distinct CDR3 sequences, about 95% appearing once. Sequenced input: CD4+ T cells from PBMCs. The receptors stem from a human donor with multiple sclerosis.

The V call is TRBV20-1, the J call TRBJ1-2; D is possibly TRBD1 (5 bases). Germline CDR1 DFQATT, CDR2 SNEGSKA (reference sequence). CDR3 length equals 12 residues. V was pared by 5 bases and J by 7 bases, with 14 bases between. CDR3: CSAGGTYTGYTF. CDR3 bases: TGCAGTGCTGGGGGGACTTATACTGGCTACACCTTC.

CDR3 protein: CASSGIGGRAYGYTF. As DNA, the CDR3 is TGTGCCAGCAGCGGAATAGGAGGACGGGCCTATGGCTACACCTTC. The chain joins TRBV12-3 or TRBV12-4 to TRBJ1-2; unclear D gene. This CDR3 has 15 amino acids. V was cut by 6 bases and J by 4 bases, with 18 bases left in between.

This chain uses TRBV24-1 with TRBJ2-3; D not resolved. Trimming removed 7 bases at V and 4 bases at J, with 11 bases between. This CDR3 has 13 amino acids. Germline V gene lookup returns CDR1 KGHDR and CDR2 SFDVKD. This CDR3 reads CATRGAPADTQYF. The CDR3 region has the DNA TGTGCCACCAGGGGTGCCCCGGCAGATACGCAGTATTTT.

The chain combines TRBV24-1 with TRBJ1-4, with TRBD1 matching over 7 bases. The CDR3 runs 19 residues. V was pared by 4 bases and J by 8 bases, with 21 bases of the junction left unmatched. CDR1 is KGHDR, CDR2 SFDVKD, per germline. The CDR3 nucleotides read TGTGCCACCAGTGACGCCACACGACAGGGAAGGCGGCAAAGGGAAAAACTGTTTTTT. Its protein product is CATSDATRQGRRQREKLFF.

In DNA form, the CDR3 reads TGCGTTTCTCAAGTGGGGGGCACAGATACGCAGTATTTT. Encoded protein: CVSQVGGTDTQYF. The chain employs TRBV20-1 and TRBJ2-3; D possibly matches TRBD1 or TRBD2 (5 bases each). CDR1 is DFQATT and CDR2 is SNEGSKA in the germline V gene (reference sequence). The CDR3 totals 13 residues.

CDR3 sequence (DNA): TGTGCCAGCAGCTTAGATTATACAGCGCCCCAGCATTTT. As protein: CASSLDYTAPQHF. This sequence joins TRBV11-3 and TRBJ1-5; D call uncertain. This CDR3 is 13 amino acids long. The germline V and J ends were trimmed by 0 bases and 9 bases, with 9 bases remaining between them. The germline V gene has CDR1 SGHNT and CDR2 YENEEA.

This chain joins TRBV10-2 and TRBJ2-6; no clear D. The CDR3 is made up of 13 amino acids. The V gene's germline CDR1 is WSHSY and CDR2 SAAADI. Deletions cut 4 bases from V and 2 bases from J, with 3 bases between. The CDR3, as DNA: TGCGCCAGCAGTGCAGCTGGGGCCAACGTCCTGACTTTC. Residues: CASSAAGANVLTF.

The J gene is TRBJ2-4, the V gene TRBV20-1; perhaps TRBD2 as D (6 bases). V lost 4 bases and J lost 4, with 17 bases in between. This CDR3 contains 15 residues. The germline V gene encodes CDR1 DFQATT and CDR2 SNEGSKA (reference sequence). CDR3 coding DNA: TGCAGTGCTAAGAGACAGCCTGGGGGGAAAAACATTCAGTACTTC. Protein: CSAKRQPGGKNIQYF.

The J gene is TRBJ1-1, the V gene TRBV6-5, with 11 nucleotides matching TRBD1. Germline CDR1 reads MNHEY; CDR2 reads SVGAGI. V trimming: 6 bases; J trimming: 8 bases; junction bases outside the gene matches: 8. The CDR3 has 14 amino acids. In DNA form, the CDR3 reads TGTGCCAGCAGGTTGGACAGGGGGCTAGAGGAAGCTTTCTTT. It translates to CASRLDRGLEEAFF.

The CDR3 sequence is CASRPTGGGYGYTF. The CDR3, as DNA: TGTGCCAGCAGGCCGACAGGGGGAGGCTATGGCTACACCTTC. The chain has TRBV27 and TRBJ1-2, with TRBD1 identical over 9 bases. The CDR3 length is 14 residues. Germline CDR1 is MNHEY and CDR2 is SMNVEV (reference sequence). V trimming: 6 bases; J trimming: 4 bases; junction bases outside the gene matches: 6.

The chain recombines TRBV20-1 with TRBJ2-7; TRBD2 matches at 9 bases. Per the germline V gene, CDR1 is DFQATT and CDR2 is SNEGSKA (reference sequence). V lost 8 bases and J lost 1; bases outside the gene matches: 6. This CDR3 region has 13 residues. The chain's CDR3 is CSIEAGGSYEQYF. Written as DNA, the CDR3 is TGCAGTATAGAAGCGGGAGGTTCCTACGAGCAGTACTTC.

The rearrangement joins TRBV6-5 to TRBJ2-5; possibly TRBD1 for D (6 bases). The germline gives CDR1 MNHEY, CDR2 SVGAGI. Deletions cut 5 bases from V and 4 bases from J, with 14 bases between. The CDR3 is 14 residues long. The CDR3 region is CASSATGTPETQYF. CDR3 bases: TGTGCCAGCAGTGCCACAGGGACCCCAGAGACCCAGTACTTC.

The chain joins TRBV20-1 to TRBJ2-5; 8 positions agree with TRBD2. The CDR3 has 14 amino acids. CDR1 is DFQATT and CDR2 is SNEGSKA in the germline V gene (reference sequence). The junction had 7 bases not matched to a gene; V was cut back by 3 bases and J by 4 bases. In nucleotides, the CDR3 is TGCAGTGCTAGTCGAGCGGGAGAACCAGAGACCCAGTACTTC. As protein: CSASRAGEPETQYF.

The J gene is TRBJ2-7, the V gene TRBV18; the match to TRBD2 covers 9 bases. The CDR3 is 15 residues long. Trimming took 1 base from V and 7 from J; bases not matched to a gene: 8. CDR1 and CDR2 from the germline V gene are KGHSH and LQKENI. CDR3 nucleotides: TGTGCCAGCTCACCACTGCTAGCGGGAAGTGAAGAGCAGTACTTC. Protein product: CASSPLLAGSEEQYF.

This sequence joins TRBV2 and TRBJ1-2, with 7 bases fitting TRBD1. Trimming cost V 5 bases and J 7 bases; bases outside gene matches: 7. From germline, CDR1 is SNHLY and CDR2 FYNNEI. The CDR3 is made up of 13 amino acids. The CDR3 bases are TGTGCCAGCAGTTCCAGGGGGGCTCTTGGCTACACCTTC. Translation: CASSSRGALGYTF.

CDR3 sequence: CSPDTRAKDTEAFF. The CDR3 DNA reads TGCAGTCCAGACACCAGAGCTAAGGACACTGAAGCTTTCTTT. The rearrangement joins TRBV20-1 to TRBJ1-1; D gene ambiguous. Trimming pared 8 bases from V and 3 bases from J, leaving 19 bases between. CDR1 is DFQATT, CDR2 SNEGSKA, per germline (reference sequence). The CDR3 loop spans 14 amino acids.

This chain uses TRBV20-1 with TRBJ2-1; D is unclear. Trimming took off 1 base at V and 0 bases at J, with 7 bases between the two ends. The CDR3 is made up of 14 amino acids. Germline V gene sequence: CDR1 DFQATT, CDR2 SNEGSKA (reference sequence). This CDR3 is CSARVINSYNEQFF. CDR3 nucleotide sequence: TGCAGTGCTAGAGTCATAAACTCCTACAATGAGCAGTTCTTC.

V and J are TRBV6-5 and TRBJ1-1; no reliable D call. The CDR3 sequence is 12 residues long. V gave up 6 bases and J gave up 4 bases, with 9 bases separating them. Germline lookup yields CDR1 MNHEY and CDR2 SVGAGI. As DNA, the CDR3 is TGTGCCAGCAGCGGACGGCTCACTGAAGCTTTCTTT. Protein sequence: CASSGRLTEAFF.

The chain links TRBV2 to TRBJ2-5, with D hard to call. This CDR3 has 12 residues. The germline V and J ends were trimmed by 4 bases and 2 bases, with 5 bases remaining between them. The germline V gene encodes CDR1 SNHLY and CDR2 FYNNEI. In DNA, the CDR3 is TGTGCCAGCAGTGGACTGCAAGAGACCCAGTACTTC. The encoded protein is CASSGLQETQYF.

A single count supports this clonotype. This chain connects TRBV9 to TRBJ1-1; D unresolved. V dropped 4 bases and J dropped 5 bases, with 18 bases sitting between them. Germline loops: CDR1 SGDLS, CDR2 YYNGEE. The CDR3 consists of 15 residues. CDR3: CASSPRQALRTEAFF. CDR3 DNA sequence: TGTGCCAGCAGCCCCCGGCAGGCGCTGAGGACTGAAGCTTTCTTT.

V usage is TRBV20-1 and J usage is TRBJ1-1; D remains unclear. The CDR3 totals 13 residues. Trimming stripped 1 base from V and 3 bases from J, with 9 bases between. Looked up from germline, CDR1 is DFQATT and CDR2 is SNEGSKA (reference sequence). DNA for the CDR3: TGCAGTGCTAGAGTTACATTACACACTGAAGCTTTCTTT. Translated: CSARVTLHTEAFF.

This clonotype came up once. The J gene is TRBJ2-7, the V gene TRBV6-5; TRBD2 might be the D (6 bases). The CDR3 covers 17 residues. Trimming removed 1 base from V and 0 bases from J, with 16 bases in between. In germline, CDR1 is MNHEY, CDR2 SVGAGI. The CDR3 DNA follows: TGTGCCAGCAGTTACTTCCCCGGGCGGGGTAGCTCCTACGAGCAGTACTTC. Translation: CASSYFPGRGSSYEQYF.

The rearrangement uses TRBV30 and TRBJ2-7; D is tentatively TRBD1 or TRBD2 (5 bases each). Between the trimmed V and J ends, which lost 2 bases and 3 bases, there was a span of 11 bases. CDR1 and CDR2 from the germline V gene are GTSNPN and SVGIG (reference sequence). The CDR3 has 13 residues. The CDR3, as DNA: TGTGCCTGGAGTTATGGGGGAATCTACGAGCAGTACTTC. It specifies CAWSYGGIYEQYF.

The gene calls are TRBV7-9 and TRBJ2-5; unclear D gene. V was trimmed by 4 bases and J by 0 bases, leaving 21 bases between them. The CDR3 has 18 residues. Germline CDR1 and CDR2: SEHNR and FQNEAQ (reference sequence). In nucleotides, the CDR3 is TGTGCCAGCAGCTCACCGGGCTCTACCCTAACGTACCAAGAGACCCAGTACTTC. It translates to CASSSPGSTLTYQETQYF.

This clonotype was observed once. The chain couples TRBV27 to TRBJ2-1, with 11 bases identical to TRBD2. With V trimmed by 5 bases and J by 8 bases, 11 bases remained unmatched. The CDR3 is 16 amino acids. From germline, CDR1 is MNHEY and CDR2 SMNVEV (reference sequence). The chain's CDR3 is CASSPLLAGGRDEQFF. Here the CDR3 DNA reads TGTGCCAGCAGTCCCCTTCTAGCGGGAGGTAGGGATGAGCAGTTCTTC.

V is TRBV7-2 and J is TRBJ2-7; weak D call: TRBD1 (6 bases). CDR1 and CDR2 (germline): SGHTA, FQGNSA. The length of the CDR3 is 15 residues. The germline V and J ends were trimmed by 0 bases and 4 bases, with 13 bases remaining between them. The CDR3 loop reads CASSLAADRRYEQYF. The CDR3 DNA sequence: TGTGCCAGCAGCTTAGCCGCGGACAGAAGATACGAGCAGTACTTC.

This chain joins TRBV20-1 and TRBJ2-5; no firm D call. This CDR3 region has 12 residues. Trimming cost V 6 bases and J 2 bases, with 10 bases left between them. CDR1 is DFQATT and CDR2 is SNEGSKA in the germline V gene (reference sequence). The CDR3 loop reads CSAAFDQETQYF. The CDR3 DNA sequence: TGCAGTGCGGCGTTCGATCAAGAGACCCAGTACTTC.

The chain has TRBV30 and TRBJ2-7, with TRBD2 matching 14 bases. The germline CDR1 and CDR2 sequences are GTSNPN and SVGIG (reference sequence). This CDR3 spans 15 amino acids. V lost 1 base to trimming and J lost 7 bases; unmatched junction nucleotides: 6. The CDR3 spells CAWSGTSGGLGEQYF. The CDR3 nucleotides read TGTGCCTGGAGTGGGACTAGCGGGGGGTTGGGGGAGCAGTACTTC.

The chain links TRBV2 to TRBJ2-7; D is possibly TRBD1 (6 bases). The CDR3 extends over 13 amino acids. CDR1 SNHLY and CDR2 FYNNEI come from the germline V gene. The V end was cut by 8 bases, the J end by 6 bases, with 17 bases between. The CDR3 sequence is CASLLTGMGEQYF. The CDR3 DNA is TGTGCCAGCCTACTTACAGGGATGGGCGAGCAGTACTTC. Filled out from reference TRBV2 and TRBJ2-7, the complete variable domain reads EPEVTQTPSHQVTQMGQEVILRCVPISNHLYFYWYRQILGQKVEFLVSFYNNEISEKSEIFDDQFSVERPDGSNFTLKIRSTKLEDSAMYFCASLLTGMGEQYFGPGTRLTVT.

The count of this clonotype is one. Here the CDR3 reads CASGLPDQPQHF. CDR3 coding DNA: TGTGCTAGTGGTTTGCCGGATCAGCCCCAGCATTTT. The rearrangement joins TRBV12-5 to TRBJ1-5; D is unresolved. Per the germline V gene, CDR1 is LGHNT and CDR2 is FRNRAP. V was cut by 2 bases and J by 5 bases, with 4 bases left in between. The CDR3 loop spans 12 amino acids.